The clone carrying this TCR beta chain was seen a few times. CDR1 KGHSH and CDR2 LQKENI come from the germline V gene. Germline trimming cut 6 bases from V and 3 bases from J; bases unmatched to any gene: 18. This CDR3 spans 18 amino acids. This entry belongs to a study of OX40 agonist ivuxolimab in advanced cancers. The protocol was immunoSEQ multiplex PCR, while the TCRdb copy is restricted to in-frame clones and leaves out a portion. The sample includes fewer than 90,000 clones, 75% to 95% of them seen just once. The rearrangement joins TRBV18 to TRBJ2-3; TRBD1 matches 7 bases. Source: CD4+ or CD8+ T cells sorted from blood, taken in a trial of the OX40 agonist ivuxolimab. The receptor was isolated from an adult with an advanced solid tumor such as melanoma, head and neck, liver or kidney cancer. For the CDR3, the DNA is TGTGCCAGCTCCCTAAACGCCCCGGGACAGTACACAACAGATACGCAGTATTTT. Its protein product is CASSLNAPGQYTTDTQYF.